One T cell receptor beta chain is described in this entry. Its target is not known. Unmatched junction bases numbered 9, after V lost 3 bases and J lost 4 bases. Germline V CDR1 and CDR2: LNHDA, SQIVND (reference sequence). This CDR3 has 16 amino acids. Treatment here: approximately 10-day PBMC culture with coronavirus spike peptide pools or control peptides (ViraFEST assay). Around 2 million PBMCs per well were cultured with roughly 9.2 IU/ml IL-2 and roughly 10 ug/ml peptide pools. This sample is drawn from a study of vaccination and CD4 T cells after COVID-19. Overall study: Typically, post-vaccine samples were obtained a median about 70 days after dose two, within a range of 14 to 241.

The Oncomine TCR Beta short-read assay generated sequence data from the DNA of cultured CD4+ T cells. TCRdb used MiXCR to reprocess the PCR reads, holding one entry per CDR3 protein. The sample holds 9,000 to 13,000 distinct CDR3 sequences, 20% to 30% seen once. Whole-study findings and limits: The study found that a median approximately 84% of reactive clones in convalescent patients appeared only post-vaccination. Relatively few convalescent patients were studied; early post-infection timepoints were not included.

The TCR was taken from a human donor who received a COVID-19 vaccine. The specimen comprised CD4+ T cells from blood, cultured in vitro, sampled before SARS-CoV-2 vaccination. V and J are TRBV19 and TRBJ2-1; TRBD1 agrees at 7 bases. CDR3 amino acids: CASSIYGTEGYNEQFF. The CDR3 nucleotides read TGTGCCAGTAGTATTTATGGGACAGAGGGGTACAATGAGCAGTTCTTC.